What follows are 16 T cell receptor beta chains derived from one specimen sequenced in a study of breast tumors, draining lymph nodes, adjacent tissues. Via MiXCR, TCRdb re-called the multiplex PCR reads, giving one row per CDR3 protein. The profile shows 30,000 to 40,000 distinct CDR3 sequences, roughly 63% of them singletons. Sequenced input: breast tumor tissue. These receptors all stem from a female donor with breast cancer. Some clones in this sample may be carry-over from other donors' samples.

The gene calls are TRBV27 and TRBJ2-6, with 8 bases fitting TRBD1. With 10 bases clipped from V and 2 bases from J, the junction kept 10 bases outside the gene matches. This CDR3 spans 16 amino acids. Germline loops: CDR1 MNHEY, CDR2 SMNVEV (reference sequence). In DNA form, the CDR3 reads TGTGCCACTCGTGGACAGGGTTCGGCTGGGGCCAACGTCCTGACTTTC. Translating gives CATRGQGSAGANVLTF.

There are a few counts of this clonotype. The rearrangement uses TRBV7-6 and TRBJ2-7; the D gene could be TRBD1 or TRBD2 (5 bases each). This CDR3 is built from 14 residues. Germline CDR1 SGHVS, CDR2 FNYEAQ. The V end lost 5 bases, the J end lost 1 base, and 12 bases lay between the germline ends. CDR3 DNA sequence: TGTGCCAGCAGCCCCCTAGGGACGTCCTACGAGCAGTACTTC. It yields the protein CASSPLGTSYEQYF.

The rearrangement links TRBV2 to TRBJ2-5, with TRBD1 identical over 10 bases. CDR1 and CDR2 (germline): SNHLY, FYNNEI. The V and J ends lost 0 bases and 2 bases, in that order; junction bases with no gene match: 6. The CDR3 totals 17 residues. CDR3 coding DNA: TGTGCCAGCAGTGAAGCCCGGACAGGGGGGGGACAAGAGACCCAGTACTTC. It codes for CASSEARTGGGQETQYF. The variable domain in full, completed from reference TRBV2 and TRBJ2-5, reads EPEVTQTPSHQVTQMGQEVILRCVPISNHLYFYWYRQILGQKVEFLVSFYNNEISEKSEIFDDQFSVERPDGSNFTLKIRSTKLEDSAMYFCASSEARTGGGQETQYFGPGTRLLVL.

The chain joins TRBV7-9 to TRBJ2-1, with 8 bases fitting TRBD2. CDR1 SEHNR and CDR2 FQNEAQ come from the germline V gene (reference sequence). This CDR3 has 17 residues. J was trimmed by 0 bases and V by 5 bases; bases with no gene match: 9. CDR3 protein: CASSAFGGESSYNEQFF. CDR3 coding DNA: TGTGCCAGCAGCGCCTTCGGGGGGGAAAGCTCCTACAATGAGCAGTTCTTC.

The V gene is TRBV20-1, the J gene TRBJ1-6, with TRBD1 as a possible D gene (5 bases). The V gene lost 1 base and the J gene lost 10 bases, with 11 bases spanning the gap. The CDR3 length is 13 residues. Germline V CDR1 and CDR2: DFQATT, SNEGSKA (reference sequence). The CDR3 coding sequence is TGCAGTGCTAGAGGTGGGGCAGGCTCACCCCTCCACTTT. Translating it yields CSARGGAGSPLHF.

This clonotype was detected only once. This rearrangement joins TRBV7-9 to TRBJ2-5; maybe TRBD1 (6 bases). CDR3 length: 15 residues. In germline, CDR1 is SEHNR, CDR2 FQNEAQ (reference sequence). V dropped 4 bases and J dropped 2 bases, with 14 bases sitting between them. CDR3 sequence: CASSSPGQIQETQYF. The CDR3 bases are TGTGCCAGCAGCTCGCCAGGACAGATTCAAGAGACCCAGTACTTC.

The chain couples TRBV7-2 to TRBJ2-2; no firm D call. The CDR3 spans 11 residues. Trimming took off 5 bases at V and 8 bases at J, with 6 bases between the two ends. Germline assignment: CDR1 SGHTA and CDR2 FQGNSA. This CDR3 reads CASSHEGELFF. In DNA, the CDR3 is TGTGCCAGCAGCCATGAGGGGGAGCTGTTTTTT.

V is TRBV20-1 and J is TRBJ2-7; the match to TRBD1 covers 8 bases. The CDR3 has 13 amino acids. Per germline, CDR1 DFQATT and CDR2 SNEGSKA (reference sequence). Trimming cost V 6 bases and J 7 bases; bases outside gene matches: 11. The CDR3: CSARGPRGWEQYF. CDR3 nucleotides: TGCAGTGCCAGGGGGCCCAGGGGCTGGGAGCAGTACTTC.

CDR3 bases: TGTGCCAGCAGTGTGGACATCCGTGGCTACACCTTC. It is translated as CASSVDIRGYTF. This rearrangement joins TRBV6-1 to TRBJ1-2; possible D gene TRBD1, 5 bases. Germline V gene sequence: CDR1 MNHNS, CDR2 SASEGT. Trimming cost V 4 bases and J 7 bases, with 10 bases left between them. This CDR3 has 12 amino acids.

The V and J genes are TRBV24-1 and TRBJ1-5; tentatively, D is TRBD1 (6 bases). The V and J ends lost 3 bases and 4 bases respectively, with 9 bases between them. This CDR3 is built from 14 residues. Looked up from germline, CDR1 is KGHDR and CDR2 is SFDVKD. CDR3: CATSDRDRNQPQHF. The CDR3 coding sequence is TGTGCCACCAGTGATCGAGACAGGAATCAGCCCCAGCATTTT.

This clonotype appeared many times. The chain joins TRBV5-6 to TRBJ2-3, with 9 positions matching TRBD2. The CDR3 is 16 residues long. Germline V gene sequence: CDR1 SGHDT, CDR2 YYEEEE. V shed 3 bases, J shed 6 bases, and the junction held 11 bases outside the gene matches. The CDR3 is CASSSRIARGGDTQYF. CDR3 coding DNA: TGTGCCAGCAGCTCCCGCATTGCGCGGGGGGGGGATACGCAGTATTTT.

This chain uses TRBV11-2 with TRBJ2-5, with D hard to call. The V and J ends lost 4 bases and 3 bases respectively, with 24 bases between them. The CDR3 is made up of 18 amino acids. The germline V gene encodes CDR1 SGHAT and CDR2 FQNNGV. The CDR3 reads CASSYSIGDLGPEETQYF. For the CDR3, the DNA is TGTGCCAGCAGCTACTCAATTGGGGATCTAGGCCCTGAAGAGACCCAGTACTTC.

The rearrangement links TRBV20-1 to TRBJ2-3; tentatively, D is TRBD1 (5 bases). In germline, CDR1 is DFQATT, CDR2 SNEGSKA (reference sequence). CDR3 length: 16 residues. The V and J ends lost 4 bases and 2 bases respectively, with 19 bases between them. Here the CDR3 DNA reads TGCAGTGCTACTTCACTGACAGCCTCTGACACAGATACGCAGTATTTT. The encoded protein is CSATSLTASDTDTQYF.

The chain joins TRBV7-3 to TRBJ2-1; the match to TRBD1 covers 10 bases. This CDR3 is built from 14 residues. With 1 base clipped from V and 8 bases from J, the junction kept 2 bases outside the gene matches. CDR1 is SGHTA and CDR2 is FQGTGA in the germline V gene. The CDR3 region is CASSLKGTGDEQFF. The DNA of the CDR3 is TGTGCCAGCAGCTTAAAGGGGACAGGGGATGAGCAGTTCTTC.

The V call is TRBV3-1, the J call TRBJ1-2, with 9 bases fitting TRBD1. The germline V gene has CDR1 LGHDT and CDR2 YNNKEL (reference sequence). This CDR3 has 16 residues. The ends lost 1 base at V and 4 bases at J; junction bases unmatched: 7. As DNA, the CDR3 is TGTGCCAGCAGCCAAGTGGGGACAGGGCACAGCTATGGCTACACCTTC. Translation: CASSQVGTGHSYGYTF.

The gene calls are TRBV20-1 and TRBJ2-7, with D perhaps being TRBD1 or TRBD2 (5 bases each). Germline CDR1 DFQATT, CDR2 SNEGSKA (reference sequence). There are 13 residues in the CDR3. Trimming took off 6 bases at V and 3 bases at J, with 15 bases between the two ends. Here the CDR3 DNA reads TGCAGTGCAGCCGGGACGGCATACTACGAGCAGTACTTC. Translation: CSAAGTAYYEQYF.